These T cell receptor beta chains were read from a single sample in a study of CXCR3-negative and CXCR3-positive naive CD8 T cells. TCRdb reprocessed the 5' RACE reads and stores each CDR3 protein as one record, lacking DNA. The sample has around 40,000 distinct CDR3 sequences; the top ten hold under 15%. The source material was memory CD8+ T cells from blood. The source is a human donor in good health. Some clones in this sample may be carry-over from other donors' samples. Each CDR3 is given with its conserved first and last residue. The size field is filled for only some rows; it gives once, few, many or a size class.

clone size,V gene,J gene,CDR3 protein
NA,TRBV2,TRBJ1-5,CASSPQGRSNQPQHF
NA,TRBV20-1,TRBJ2-3,CSARALAGGRTDTQYF
NA,TRBV7-9,TRBJ1-1,CASSFPGPQEAFF
NA,TRBV7-9,TRBJ2-6,CASSPGPSGANVLTF
NA,TRBV7-2,TRBJ1-5,CASSLGGRGEENQPQHF
NA,TRBV28,TRBJ2-5,CASSLFSGETQYF
NA,TRBV28,TRBJ2-7,CASSTGGSYEQYF
large,TRBV5-1,TRBJ2-3,CACSPTGDRVTDTQYF
NA,TRBV15,TRBJ2-2,CATSSPPGTNYLRPGELFF
NA,TRBV11-2,TRBJ2-5,CASSLDLGLAQETQYF
NA,TRBV12-3/TRBV12-4,TRBJ2-7,CASSVAGGLGEQYF
NA,TRBV6-5,TRBJ2-5,CASSYGPSGSQETQYF
NA,TRBV29-1,TRBJ1-1,CITGPSTEAFF
NA,TRBV15,TRBJ1-1,CATSRGAGYTEAFF